The rows below give T cell receptor beta chains drawn from one sample of a study of OX40 agonist ivuxolimab in advanced cancers. Sequencing used immunoSEQ multiplex PCR; TCRdb keeps in-frame clones, though not all of them. The sample shows more than 85,000 clones, roughly nine tenths of them seen only once. Source: CD4+ or CD8+ T cells sorted from blood, taken in a trial of the OX40 agonist ivuxolimab. These receptors originate from an adult with an advanced solid tumor such as melanoma, head and neck, liver or kidney cancer. Both conserved end residues are part of each CDR3. A D gene is named only where the DNA matches it firmly. For some rows the clone size is stated as once, few or many, or as a class when expanded; others skip it.

j_call: TRBJ2-1
v_call: TRBV4-2
clone_size: -
d_call: TRBD1
cdr3_nt: TGTGCCAGCAGCCAAGAGGGTGGGGGACAGGGCTACAATGAGCAGTTCTTC
cdr3_aa: CASSQEGGGQGYNEQFF

j_call: TRBJ1-2
v_call: TRBV7-9
clone_size: few
d_call: TRBD1
cdr3_nt: TGTGCCAGCAGCCCCCGAGACAGGGTACAGATTGGCTACACCTTC
cdr3_aa: CASSPRDRVQIGYTF

j_call: TRBJ2-3
v_call: TRBV6-5
clone_size: -
d_call: TRBD2
cdr3_nt: TGTGCCAGCAGTTTACACGGGGGGTCAGATACGCAGTATTTT
cdr3_aa: CASSLHGGSDTQYF

j_call: TRBJ1-6
v_call: TRBV9
clone_size: -
d_call: TRBD1
cdr3_nt: TGTGCCAGCAGCGCCGGACAGGGGGCAAATTCACCCCTCCACTTT
cdr3_aa: CASSAGQGANSPLHF

j_call: TRBJ2-5
v_call: TRBV10-3
clone_size: few
d_call: -
cdr3_nt: TGTGCCATCAGTGAGCCCGGGGGTCCAGGGGAGACCCAGTACTTC
cdr3_aa: CAISEPGGPGETQYF

j_call: TRBJ1-2
v_call: TRBV28
clone_size: -
d_call: -
cdr3_nt: TGTGCCAGCACTTTAGGGGGTCCCGGCTACACCTTC
cdr3_aa: CASTLGGPGYTF

j_call: TRBJ2-5
v_call: TRBV4-3
clone_size: -
d_call: -
cdr3_nt: TGCGCCAGCAGCCAAGACTACCAAGAGACCCAGTACTTC
cdr3_aa: CASSQDYQETQYF

j_call: TRBJ1-5
v_call: TRBV6-6
clone_size: -
d_call: -
cdr3_nt: TGTGCCAGCAGTTACTCCGACAGTCAGCCCCAGCATTTT
cdr3_aa: CASSYSDSQPQHF

j_call: TRBJ1-4
v_call: TRBV18
clone_size: once
d_call: -
cdr3_nt: TGTGCCAGCTCACCAAACTTATCGAGGGGTGGAAGGGAAAAACTGTTTTTT
cdr3_aa: CASSPNLSRGGREKLFF

j_call: TRBJ2-7
v_call: TRBV7-2
clone_size: -
d_call: -
cdr3_nt: TGTGCCAGCAGCGAACTCGGGGCAGTAGCCTACGAGCAGTACTTC
cdr3_aa: CASSELGAVAYEQYF

j_call: TRBJ2-7
v_call: TRBV5-4
clone_size: -
d_call: TRBD1
cdr3_nt: TGTGCCAGCAGCCTCGGGACAGCCGAGAACGAGCAGTACTTC
cdr3_aa: CASSLGTAENEQYF

j_call: TRBJ2-7
v_call: TRBV7-2
clone_size: -
d_call: -
cdr3_nt: TGTGCCAGCAGCTTAACGCTGAGCTCCTACGAGCAGTACTTC
cdr3_aa: CASSLTLSSYEQYF

j_call: TRBJ1-1
v_call: TRBV5-4
clone_size: -
d_call: -
cdr3_nt: TGTGCCAGCAGCTTGTTTCGGCAAAACACTGAAGCTTTCTTT
cdr3_aa: CASSLFRQNTEAFF

j_call: TRBJ1-1
v_call: TRBV18
clone_size: -
d_call: -
cdr3_nt: TGTGCCAGCTCACCAGGAACCCCGGCGAGTGGGAGCTCAGCTTTCTTT
cdr3_aa: CASSPGTPASGSSAFF

j_call: TRBJ2-2
v_call: TRBV5-1
clone_size: once
d_call: -
cdr3_nt: TGCGCCAGCAGCTTCTACGCCGGGGCCAACACCGGGGAGCTGTTTTTT
cdr3_aa: CASSFYAGANTGELFF

j_call: TRBJ2-1
v_call: TRBV23-1
clone_size: -
d_call: TRBD1
cdr3_nt: TGCGCCAGCAGTTGGGACAGCAACAATGAGCAGTTCTTC
cdr3_aa: CASSWDSNNEQFF

j_call: TRBJ2-5
v_call: TRBV6-6
clone_size: -
d_call: -
cdr3_nt: TGTGCCAGCGGACAAACCCCCGGGACCCAGTACTTC
cdr3_aa: CASGQTPGTQYF

j_call: TRBJ1-5
v_call: TRBV28
clone_size: -
d_call: TRBD1
cdr3_nt: TGTGCCAGCAGTTCTAAGCTCTGGACAGGCCTCAATCAGCCCCAGCATTTT
cdr3_aa: CASSSKLWTGLNQPQHF

j_call: TRBJ1-5
v_call: TRBV6-1
clone_size: -
d_call: -
cdr3_nt: TGTGCCATCCCGGGGATCAATAGCAATCAGCCCCAGCATTTT
cdr3_aa: CAIPGINSNQPQHF

j_call: TRBJ2-1
v_call: TRBV7-9
clone_size: -
d_call: TRBD2
cdr3_nt: TGTGCCAGCAGCTCTTCGGGACTATCCTACAATGAGCAGTTCTTC
cdr3_aa: CASSSSGLSYNEQFF

j_call: TRBJ2-3
v_call: TRBV2
clone_size: -
d_call: TRBD2
cdr3_nt: TGTGCCAGCAGTGAAGGTGGGGGGGAATATACGCAGTATTTT
cdr3_aa: CASSEGGGEYTQYF

j_call: TRBJ2-2
v_call: TRBV5-4
clone_size: -
d_call: -
cdr3_nt: TGTGCCAGCAGCCCAGGTGCGGGGGCTCAAAATTCCGGGGAGCTGTTTTTT
cdr3_aa: CASSPGAGAQNSGELFF

j_call: TRBJ1-2
v_call: TRBV19
clone_size: -
d_call: -
cdr3_nt: TGTGCCAGTAGTAAGGCAGGGAACAACTATGGCTACACCTTC
cdr3_aa: CASSKAGNNYGYTF

j_call: TRBJ2-7
v_call: TRBV6-5
clone_size: once
d_call: -
cdr3_nt: TGTGCCAGCAGTTACTCGGGACCTTACGAGCAGTACTTC
cdr3_aa: CASSYSGPYEQYF

j_call: TRBJ1-6
v_call: TRBV11-2
clone_size: -
d_call: -
cdr3_nt: TGTGCCAGCAGCTTAGCTTCAGGGGAAGTACCCCTCCACTTT
cdr3_aa: CASSLASGEVPLHF